This T cell receptor beta chain was observed in a study of tumor-infiltrating lymphocytes in primary liver carcinoma. Study-wide background: Tumor lesions were T1-T3 N0M0 and spanned about 4 to 11 cm. Roughly 3.5 to 7.5 million productive TCRbeta reads were obtained per sample, with similar numbers across tissue types. General observations from the study: Tumor region pairs overlapped more than did tumor-adjacent and tumor-blood pairs.

The CDR3 spans 13 residues. Trimming took off 8 bases at V and 7 bases at J, with 18 bases between the two ends. Regarding this clonotype: Its matching antigen is unknown.

Out of unsorted whole blood came the blood RNA, and germline DNA was extracted as well. Researchers generated TCR beta cDNA from approximately 0.55 ug of total RNA, relying on a constant-region primer. The TCR beta library was amplified through three nested multiplex PCR rounds in a modified ARM-PCR procedure. Forward primers for TRBV1-TRBV30 and a C-beta reverse primer served the first two PCR rounds, at about 10 cycles each. One entry per CDR3 protein, called by TCRdb with MiXCR from the multiplex PCR reads. The sample includes around 210,000 distinct CDR3 sequences, about 61% of them seen just once.

The material sequenced was peripheral blood. The chain links TRBV12-3 or TRBV12-4 to TRBJ2-7; D unclear. The origin of this receptor is an older woman with primary liver carcinoma and hepatitis B virus infection. The CDR3 bases are TGTGCCAGCTCTAGTACACCAAGCTATGAGCAGTACTTC. It codes for CASSSTPSYEQYF.